The entry that follows covers one TCR beta chain sequence. Its target antigen remains unknown. Per-nucleotide qualities are absent, and no much larger clonotype sits a single base away. V gives up 8 bases and J gives up 4 bases, and the segment between their germline ends measures 11 bases. Taken from cysteine to phenylalanine, the CDR3 has 13 residues. Only the CDR3 region is kept as DNA, spanning 39 bases read in frame from base 1. Whole blood was collected in K2EDTA tubes by collaborating institutions according to the institutions' own protocols. Collaborator samples were shipped for TCRbeta analysis as frozen whole blood, isolated PBMCs, or DNA extracted from either sample type. This sample was taken from a study of blood T cell repertoires in COVID-19 (dated by TCRdb to about 2020). Regarding the complete study: The collaborator samples originated in the United States, Italy and Spain and spanned the acute and convalescent phases of COVID-19. The material from the prospective study consisted of cDNA or gDNA derived from T cells, B-cell-depleted T cells, or PBMCs. The dataset comprised deeply sampled blood TCRbeta repertoires from subjects exposed to, actively infected with, or recovered from COVID-19. The repertoires were released in a freely available public database intended as a resource for research on the immune response to SARS-CoV-2. The samples were drawn from two sources: the first 160 participants of the ongoing ImmuneRACE study, and about 1,300 subjects contributed by 6 global collaborators. Sample metadata almost always included a de-identified subject ID, COVID-19 status, age in years and sex. HLA class I and class II types, where available, came from metadata supplied by the sample provider rather than from assay-based typing. The study at large found these results: The amount of clinical and demographic metadata varied by source and participant and was provided uncurated.

TCRbeta CDR3 regions were amplified from genomic DNA by means of the immunoSEQ Assay, a bias-controlled multiplex PCR. In the paper's pipeline: The number of nucleated cells in each sample was estimated from the amplification of reference gene primers within the assay. To quantify the absolute abundance of each unique TCRbeta CDR3 rearrangement, sequence reads were collapsed and filtered. Productive Simpson clonality was computed per sample as the square root of Simpson's diversity index over productive rearrangements. In TCRdb, the immuneACCESS table is reduced to in-frame sequences with V and J assigned. These tables do not hold every clone; where another copy was compared, an unresolved V gene accounts for under half, and the others remain unexplained. V, J and clone size were drawn from that table, and D and trimming were deduced from the DNA. Present in this sample are about 110,000 clones, under 90% of which were seen just once. The ten largest clones take up 14% of the sample.

The source material was peripheral blood. The V and J genes are TRBV12-3 or TRBV12-4 and TRBJ1-4; a tentative D call is TRBD1 (6 bases match). This clonotype was obtained from a woman aged 60-75 years with acute or convalescent COVID-19. The DNA is TGTGCCAGCGCGGACAGCTATAATGAAAAACTGTTTTTT. The encoded protein is CASADSYNEKLFF.